This T cell receptor (beta chain) was sequenced in a study of blood T cell repertoires in COVID-19. About the research overall: From the United States, Italy and Spain came samples of acute and convalescent COVID-19. T cells, B-cell-depleted T cells, or PBMCs supplied cDNA or gDNA.

The method was immunoSEQ multiplex PCR; TCRdb's version includes in-frame clones alone and lacks a portion of them. The table lists around 42,000 clones, over 70% of them singletons. The count of this clone is one. The CDR3 has 15 residues. Trimming shortened V by 1 base and J by 4 bases, and 13 bases separated the two germline ends. CDR1 is LNHDA and CDR2 is SQIVND in the germline V gene (reference sequence). The V and J genes are TRBV19 and TRBJ1-2; D is uncertain. Sequenced material: peripheral blood. This clonotype originated in an elderly woman with acute or convalescent COVID-19. This CDR3 is CASSIVKEISYGYTF. The CDR3 DNA reads as TGTGCCAGTAGTATAGTGAAAGAGATCTCCTATGGCTACACCTTC.